This T cell receptor beta chain is from a study of beta chain features in type 1 diabetes. The germline V and J ends were trimmed by 0 bases and 4 bases, with 7 bases remaining between them. The CDR3 covers 13 residues. Looked up from germline, CDR1 is SGHNT and CDR2 is YYREEE (reference sequence). The study reverse transcribed the entire isolated RNA, so it sequenced expressed TCRB transcripts. TCRdb's table, derived via immunoSEQ multiplex PCR, lists solely in-frame clones and lacks some. The sample shows around 340,000 clones, about 20% of them seen only once. The chain has TRBV5-4 and TRBJ1-1; D ambiguous. The sequence derives from a woman under 30 in good health. The source material was naive CD4+ T cells from blood. The CDR3 DNA sequence: TGTGCCAGCAGCTTGGTGGAGAGCACTGAAGCTTTCTTT. It is translated as CASSLVESTEAFF.